The rows below give T cell receptor beta chains drawn from one sample of a study of human T cells and chemical hapten exposure. TCRdb ran MiXCR on the RACE reads and lists one entry per CDR3 protein. The sample lists 180,000 or so distinct CDR3 sequences; 30% were seen once. The material sequenced was whole blood, taken in connection with sensitization to the hapten diphenylcyclopropenone (DPC). These receptors were obtained from a woman between 25 and 40 years old with alopecia areata. Some clones in this sample may be carry-over from other donors' samples. The conserved cysteine and the conserved F or W are not part of the CDR3 here. Each record gives: V gene, CDR3 protein.

TRBV6-6 | ASKVWAGGDMGNQPQH
TRBV9 | ASSVGYIPSSYNEQF
TRBV2 | ARATGGETQY
TRBV28 | ASSLGSLTMNTEAF
TRBV6-4 | ASSERGGSDYGYT
TRBV20-1 | SAPPGQGITGELF
TRBV7-2 | ASSSRQGVNTEAF
TRBV4-3 | ASSQDTQGYNTIY
TRBV6-2/TRBV6-3 | ASRDSPSRTEAF
TRBV29-1 | SVEIGYT
TRBV29-1 | SVGFTGDTEAF
TRBV28 | ASRPDPGLAGYEQY
TRBV5-1 | ASSLEWGTSHF
TRBV29-1 | SVVSDATGELF
TRBV12-3/TRBV12-4 | ASTLTGGTDTQY
TRBV6-5 | ASSLQGGLLETQY
TRBV12-3/TRBV12-4 | ASSAELHAGELF
TRBV27 | ASGGQGSNQPQH
TRBV7-9 | ASSLQTFGTSGRARAYEQY
TRBV4-2 | ASSRPTVDNYGYT
TRBV7-9 | ASTGGAGPREQF
TRBV19 | ASTEEGGLGGKQETQY
TRBV4-1 | ASSQVPATEAGGPYNEQF
TRBV6-5 | ASSQGYQETQY
TRBV20-1 | SAPTGGVGNIQY
TRBV12-3/TRBV12-4 | ASSLRLAVAQY
TRBV7-8 | ASSESGNIQY
TRBV7-9 | ASRWWGAEAF
TRBV20-1 | SARDPGNPPGTQY
TRBV29-1 | SVAPQNTGELF
TRBV25-1 | ASSERGKLF
TRBV12-3/TRBV12-4 | ASSSTDRDTGELF
TRBV2 | ASSGSKGVQPQH
TRBV7-2 | ASSLGQGARYEQY
TRBV12-5 | ASGLRQENTEAF
TRBV25-1 | ASSDGGLLPKETQY
TRBV20-1 | SARAAPWDEQY
TRBV29-1 | SVHKGLGAEAF
TRBV10-2 | ASSDRTDTQY
TRBV5-4 | ASSLRLTGGSHNSPLH
TRBV29-1 | SVAEGSGETQY
TRBV11-2 | ASSLGQVQETQY
TRBV4-2 | ASSQRRATGDHGYT
TRBV4-3 | ASSQDTDGFYGYT
TRBV7-2 | ASSSEGRSSDTQY
TRBV29-1 | SVSSGGTEAF
TRBV28 | GHSSPNNQPQH
TRBV28 | ASRLGFSGANVLT
TRBV20-1 | SARGTGVDTQY
TRBV7-2 | ASSLVPGAQETQY
TRBV12-5 | ASGLVGPQH
TRBV5-1 | ASSPQRQAVYGYT
TRBV11-2 | ASSYSDEKLF
TRBV7-2 | ASSRGDATDTQY
TRBV29-1 | SVCEASGLYEQY
TRBV12-3/TRBV12-4 | ASSSSGRSPDTQY
TRBV5-5 | ASSLDSGSNQPQH
TRBV5-1 | ASSSGRGTDTQY
TRBV10-3 | AISEEGRHNSPLH